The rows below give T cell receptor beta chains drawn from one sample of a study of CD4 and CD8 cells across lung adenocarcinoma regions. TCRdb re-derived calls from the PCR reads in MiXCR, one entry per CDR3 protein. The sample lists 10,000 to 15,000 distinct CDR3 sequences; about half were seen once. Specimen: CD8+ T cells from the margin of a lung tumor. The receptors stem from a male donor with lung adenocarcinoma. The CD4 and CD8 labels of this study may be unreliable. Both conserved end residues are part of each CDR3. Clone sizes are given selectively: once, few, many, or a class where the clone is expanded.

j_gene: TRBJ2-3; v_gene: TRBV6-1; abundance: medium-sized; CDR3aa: CASSELTDTQYF
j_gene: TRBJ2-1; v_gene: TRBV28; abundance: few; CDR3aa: CASSPWTSAYNEQFF
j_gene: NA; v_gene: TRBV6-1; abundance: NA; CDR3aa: CASSRLAGSDEQYF
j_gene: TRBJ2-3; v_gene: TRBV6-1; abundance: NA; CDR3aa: CARGEGARVQETQYF
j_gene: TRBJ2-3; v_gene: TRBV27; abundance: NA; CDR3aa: CARGRKYQETQYF
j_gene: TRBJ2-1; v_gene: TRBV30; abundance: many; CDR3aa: CAWPQLLSLLQIPRSLEHAKVHW
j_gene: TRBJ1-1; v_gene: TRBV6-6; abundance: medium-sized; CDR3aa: CASSYGRGRSARTEAFF
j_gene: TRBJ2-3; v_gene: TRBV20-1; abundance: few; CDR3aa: CSARTRTGLSTDTQYF
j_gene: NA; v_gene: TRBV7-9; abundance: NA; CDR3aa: CASSTPTSGRPYEQYF
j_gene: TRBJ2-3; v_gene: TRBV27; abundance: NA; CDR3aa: CASSCSGSGGGSTDTQYF
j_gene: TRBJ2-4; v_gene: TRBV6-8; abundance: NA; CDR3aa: CASSYPLAERAKNTQYF
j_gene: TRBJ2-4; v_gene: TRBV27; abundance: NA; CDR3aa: CASRVWGVGATNMQYF
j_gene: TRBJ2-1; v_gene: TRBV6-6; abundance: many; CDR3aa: CASSTTGAYEQFF
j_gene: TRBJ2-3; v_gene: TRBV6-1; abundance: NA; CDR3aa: CASRGGGGGGGQETQYF
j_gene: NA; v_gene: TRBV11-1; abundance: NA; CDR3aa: CASSLEMAGYEQYF
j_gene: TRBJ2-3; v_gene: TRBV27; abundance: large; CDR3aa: CASSSRLAGGTDTQYF
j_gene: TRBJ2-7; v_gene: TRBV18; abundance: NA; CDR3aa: CASSRETSGPYEQYF
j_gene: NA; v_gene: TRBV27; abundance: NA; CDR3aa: CASGSGGGDKDTQYF
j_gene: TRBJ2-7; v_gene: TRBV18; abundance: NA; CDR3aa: CASSPVTSGPTYEQYF
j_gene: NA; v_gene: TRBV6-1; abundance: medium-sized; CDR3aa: CASSPQGAIETQYF
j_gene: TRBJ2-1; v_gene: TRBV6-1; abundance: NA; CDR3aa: CASSARASYSYNEQFF
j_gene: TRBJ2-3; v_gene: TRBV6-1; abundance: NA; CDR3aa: CARGYRGASTDTQYF
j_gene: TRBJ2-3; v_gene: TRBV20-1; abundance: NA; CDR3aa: CSARAQLAVTTDTQYF
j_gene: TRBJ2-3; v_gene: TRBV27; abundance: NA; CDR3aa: CASSSTVGTNTQFF
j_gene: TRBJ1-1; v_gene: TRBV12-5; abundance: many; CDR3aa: CASGPGTGGPNTEAFF
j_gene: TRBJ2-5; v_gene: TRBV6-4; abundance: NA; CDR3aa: CAGSGGRAEDTQYF